A selection of T cell receptor beta chains follows, all from one sample in a study of shared clonotypes between healthy human individuals. Some clones are missing from TCRdb's copy, which holds only in-frame ones; the method was immunoSEQ multiplex PCR. The sample has about 2 million clones, about 95% seen once; the top ten hold 0.85% to 1.2%. The specimen was naive CD8+ T cells sorted from blood. The receptors originated from a man aged 18 to 30 in good health. Each CDR3 is given without its conserved first and last residue. The size of a clone is reported for some rows only, either as once, few or many, or as a class for expanded clones.

NA	TRBV5-1	ASSLGQGGNRELF
NA	TRBV13	ASSLEGGGYTEAF
NA	TRBV10-3	AISEGLAAYNEQF
NA	TRBV4-2	ASSYRGQPQH
NA	TRBV7-8	ASSLAAYSSKNIQY
NA	TRBV18	ASSLTARTEAF
NA	TRBV28	ASSLGQGLGNTIY
NA	TRBV4-3	ASSQEGGRTTGELF
few	TRBV28	ASSHRGNTEAF
once	TRBV5-6	ASSPGTGHYEQY
NA	TRBV27	ASSSTLAGVFETQY
NA	TRBV11-2	ASSLSLAGPGELF
NA	TRBV4-1	ASSLPSGISYNEQF
NA	TRBV7-9	ASSPGGPGENGYT
NA	TRBV4-1	ASSLPQGASSGANVLT
NA	TRBV25-1	ATRDRTYEQY
NA	TRBV29-1	SAEHGQGLNEQF
once	TRBV9	ASSVYRDRVDEQY
few	TRBV5-1	ASSLEGYEQY
NA	TRBV6-1	ASTPSSIGQF
NA	TRBV29-1	SVFSRDGVTGELF
NA	TRBV4-1	ASSLVGGTEAF
NA	TRBV6-5	ASSYLGVDEQY
few	TRBV29-1	SAGTGDTGELF
NA	TRBV30	AWRSGVSYDEQY
NA	TRBV7-9	ASSLVQGITGELF
NA	TRBV13	ASSKAGGEETQY
NA	TRBV5-4	ASSMLGDSLYGSYNSPLH
NA	TRBV7-9	ASSSSSGAEAF
NA	TRBV9	ASSVRLAGPTDTQY
NA	TRBV9	ASSPSGMSHNEQF
NA	TRBV27	ASSDSLSYEQY
NA	TRBV25-1	ASSEVRAGDTEAF
NA	TRBV7-2	ASSLVAGGYTDTQY
once	TRBV10-2	ASSETSGGSDTQY
NA	TRBV4-3	ASSQDPGEGHNEQF
NA	TRBV6-1	ASSILGGDYEQY
few	TRBV5-8	ASSYNQGNQPQH
NA	TRBV5-6	ASSTGLSTYEQY
NA	TRBV28	ASSPGGYGYT